This T cell receptor beta chain was documented in a study of blood T cell repertoires in COVID-19. At the level of the study: PBMCs, B-cell-depleted T cells, or T cells provided the cDNA or gDNA that made up the material.

Generated by immunoSEQ multiplex PCR, the TCRdb table keeps only in-frame clones and is missing some. Altogether around 140,000 clones are present, over 70% being singletons, with the ten largest covering around 2.3%. The receptor was isolated from a man between 45 and 60 years old with active COVID-19. The sample taken for sequencing was peripheral blood.

CDR3 in DNA: TGTGCCAGCTCACCTCAGGGTAATCAGCCCCAGCATTTT. The encoded protein is CASSPQGNQPQHF. V and J are TRBV18 and TRBJ1-5, with a weak D call TRBD1 (5 bases). Germline V gene sequence: CDR1 KGHSH, CDR2 LQKENI. The CDR3 length is 13 residues. V gave up 3 bases and J gave up 4 bases, with 7 bases separating them.